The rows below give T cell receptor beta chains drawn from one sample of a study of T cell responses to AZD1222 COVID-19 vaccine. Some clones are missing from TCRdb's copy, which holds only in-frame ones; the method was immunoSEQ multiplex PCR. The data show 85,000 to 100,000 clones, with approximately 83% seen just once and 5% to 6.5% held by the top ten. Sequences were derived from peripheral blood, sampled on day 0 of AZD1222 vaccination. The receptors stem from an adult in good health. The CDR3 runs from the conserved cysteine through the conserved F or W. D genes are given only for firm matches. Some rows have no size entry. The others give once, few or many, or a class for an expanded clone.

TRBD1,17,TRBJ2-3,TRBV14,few,CASSQGGGTGGRNTQYF,TGTGCCAGCAGCCAAGGGGGCGGGACAGGGGGCCGGAATACGCAGTATTTT
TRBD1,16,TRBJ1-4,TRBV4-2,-,CASSKTYRDSNEKLFF,TGTGCCAGCAGCAAGACGTACCGGGACAGTAATGAAAAACTGTTTTTT
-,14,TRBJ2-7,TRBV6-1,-,CASSENGQSYEQYF,TGTGCCAGCAGTGAAAACGGACAGTCCTACGAGCAGTACTTC
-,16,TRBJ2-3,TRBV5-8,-,CASSGGPLESTDTQYF,TGTGCCAGCAGCGGAGGCCCCCTGGAAAGCACAGATACGCAGTATTTT
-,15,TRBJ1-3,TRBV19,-,CASSIDRFSGNTIYF,TGTGCCAGTAGTATAGACAGGTTCTCTGGAAACACCATATATTTT
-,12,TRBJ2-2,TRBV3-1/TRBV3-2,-,CASSQDTGELFF,TGTGCCAGCAGCCAAGATACAGGGGAGCTGTTTTTT
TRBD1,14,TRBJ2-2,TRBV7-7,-,CASSPDRGTGELFF,TGTGCCAGCAGCCCGGACAGGGGCACCGGGGAGCTGTTTTTT
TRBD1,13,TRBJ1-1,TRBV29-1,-,CSVGGTGGTEAFF,TGCAGCGTTGGGGGGACAGGGGGCACTGAAGCTTTCTTT
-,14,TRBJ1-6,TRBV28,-,CASSFEQGRSPLHF,TGTGCCAGCAGTTTTGAACAGGGTCGGTCACCCCTCCACTTT
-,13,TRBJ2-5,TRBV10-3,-,CAISSGHLETQYF,TGTGCCATCAGTTCCGGACACCTTGAGACCCAGTACTTC
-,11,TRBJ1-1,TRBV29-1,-,CSVGGANEAFF,TGCAGCGTCGGCGGAGCGAATGAAGCTTTCTTT
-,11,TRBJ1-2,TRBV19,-,CASLWTDGYTF,TGTGCCAGTCTCTGGACAGATGGCTACACCTTC
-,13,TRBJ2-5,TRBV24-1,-,CATSASREETQYF,TGTGCCACCAGTGCTAGCAGGGAAGAGACCCAGTACTTC
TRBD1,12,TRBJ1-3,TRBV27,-,CSQGAAGNTIYF,TGTTCTCAGGGGGCGGCTGGAAACACCATATATTTT
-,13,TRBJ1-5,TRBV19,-,CASIDQGNQPQHF,TGTGCCAGCATAGACCAGGGCAATCAGCCCCAGCATTTT
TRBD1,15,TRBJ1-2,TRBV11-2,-,CASSSDRGEDYGYTF,TGTGCCAGCAGCTCTGACAGGGGTGAAGACTATGGCTACACCTTC
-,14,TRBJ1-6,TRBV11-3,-,CASSVGGVNSPLHF,TGTGCCAGCAGTGTGGGGGGGGTTAATTCACCCCTCCACTTT
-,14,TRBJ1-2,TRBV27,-,CASSSLVGNYGYTF,TGTGCCAGCAGTTCCCTAGTGGGGAACTATGGCTACACCTTC
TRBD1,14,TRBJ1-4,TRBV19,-,CASSPRGHDEKLFF,TGTGCCAGTAGTCCCAGGGGGCATGATGAAAAACTGTTTTTT
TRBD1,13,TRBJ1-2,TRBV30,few,CAWKRNAGGGYTF,TGTGCCTGGAAACGGAACGCAGGGGGCGGCTACACCTTC
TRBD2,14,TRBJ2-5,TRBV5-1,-,CASSSPGGLETQYF,TGCGCCAGCAGCTCCCCGGGAGGGCTGGAGACCCAGTACTTC
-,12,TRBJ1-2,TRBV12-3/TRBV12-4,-,CASSSNWDGYTF,TGTGCCAGCAGTTCTAATTGGGATGGCTACACCTTC
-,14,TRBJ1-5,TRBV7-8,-,CASSLETDNQPQHF,TGTGCCAGCAGCTTAGAAACAGATAATCAGCCCCAGCATTTT
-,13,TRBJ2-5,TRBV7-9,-,CASSRQPQETQYF,TGTGCCAGCAGCCGACAGCCCCAAGAGACCCAGTACTTC
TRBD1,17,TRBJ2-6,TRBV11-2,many,CASSDPGQGTGANVLTF,TGTGCCAGCAGCGACCCGGGACAGGGTACCGGGGCCAACGTCCTGACTTTC
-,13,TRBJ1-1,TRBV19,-,CASSMVVGTEAFF,TGTGCCAGTAGTATGGTGGTAGGTACTGAAGCTTTCTTT
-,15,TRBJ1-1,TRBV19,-,CASSERTTRGTEAFF,TGTGCCAGTAGTGAAAGGACAACGAGGGGGACTGAAGCTTTCTTT
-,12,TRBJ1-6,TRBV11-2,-,CASSLEDSPLHF,TGTGCCAGCAGCTTAGAGGATTCACCCCTCCACTTT
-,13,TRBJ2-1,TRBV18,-,CASSPPVTDEQFF,TGTGCCAGCTCACCACCGGTCACGGATGAGCAGTTCTTC
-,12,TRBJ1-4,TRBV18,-,CASSPSNEKLFF,TGTGCCAGCTCACCCTCAAATGAAAAACTGTTTTTT
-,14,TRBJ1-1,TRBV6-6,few,CASSWNRVNTEAFF,TGTGCCAGCAGCTGGAACAGGGTGAACACTGAAGCTTTCTTT
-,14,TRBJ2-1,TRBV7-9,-,CASSEGGKFNEQFF,TGTGCCAGCAGCGAGGGCGGGAAATTCAATGAGCAGTTCTTC
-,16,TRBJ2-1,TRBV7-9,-,CASLIGDPLGYNEQFF,TGTGCCAGCCTGATCGGGGACCCGCTGGGCTACAATGAGCAGTTCTTC
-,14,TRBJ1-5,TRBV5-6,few,CASTLGRVNQPQHF,TGTGCCAGCACCCTAGGAAGGGTCAATCAGCCCCAGCATTTT
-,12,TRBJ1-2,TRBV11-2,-,CASSLVNYGYTF,TGTGCCAGCAGCTTAGTTAACTATGGCTACACCTTC
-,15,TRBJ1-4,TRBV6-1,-,CASSDQGLPNEKLFF,TGTGCCAGCAGTGACCAGGGTTTACCTAATGAAAAACTGTTTTTT